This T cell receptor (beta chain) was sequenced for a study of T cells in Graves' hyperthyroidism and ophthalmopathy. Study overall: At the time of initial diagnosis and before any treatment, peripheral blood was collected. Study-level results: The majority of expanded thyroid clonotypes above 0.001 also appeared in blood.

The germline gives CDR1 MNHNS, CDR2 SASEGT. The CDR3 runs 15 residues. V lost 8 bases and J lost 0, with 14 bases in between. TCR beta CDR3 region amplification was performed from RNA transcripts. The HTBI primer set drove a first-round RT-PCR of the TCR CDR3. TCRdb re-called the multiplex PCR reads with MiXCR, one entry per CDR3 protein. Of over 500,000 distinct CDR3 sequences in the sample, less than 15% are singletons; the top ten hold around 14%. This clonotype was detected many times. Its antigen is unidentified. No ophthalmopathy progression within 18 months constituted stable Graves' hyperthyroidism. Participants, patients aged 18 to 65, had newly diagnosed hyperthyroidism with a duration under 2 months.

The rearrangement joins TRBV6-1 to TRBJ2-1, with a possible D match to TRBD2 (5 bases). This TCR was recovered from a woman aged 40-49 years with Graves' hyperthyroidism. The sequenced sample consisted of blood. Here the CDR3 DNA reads TGTGCCAGCGGATTCAGCGGAAACTCCTACAATGAGCAGTTCTTC. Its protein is CASGFSGNSYNEQFF.